This entry lists 13 T cell receptor beta chains sequenced from one sample in a study of lymphopenia after photon versus proton radiotherapy. TCRdb keeps only in-frame clones here, not all; method: immunoSEQ multiplex PCR. The sample contains tens of thousands of clones, around 85% of which appear only once. The specimen comprised peripheral blood, sampled from a patient treated with proton-based radiotherapy. The receptors derive from a man aged 55 to 70 with pancreatic cancer.

The chain has TRBV29-1 and TRBJ1-2, with 7 positions matching TRBD1. Trimming removed 6 bases from V and 8 bases from J; junction bases left unmatched: 12. This CDR3 spans 13 amino acids. Germline V CDR1 and CDR2: SQVTM, ANQGSEA. Here the CDR3 DNA reads TGCAGCGTGGACATCACAGGGGATATGGGCTACACCTTC. Amino acid sequence: CSVDITGDMGYTF.

This rearrangement joins TRBV6-6 to TRBJ2-5; no clear D. Trimming shortened V by 4 bases and J by 5 bases, and 8 bases separated the two germline ends. The germline gives CDR1 MNHNY, CDR2 SVGAGI (reference sequence). The CDR3 is 12 amino acids. CDR3 protein: CASSLIGETQYF. CDR3 in DNA: TGTGCCAGCAGTTTAATAGGGGAGACCCAGTACTTC.

The chain couples TRBV4-1 to TRBJ1-6, with 8 positions matching TRBD1. The V gene end was trimmed by 1 base and the J gene end by 8 bases; junction bases not matched to a gene: 4. The length of the CDR3 is 15 residues. Looked up from germline, CDR1 is MGHRA and CDR2 is YSYEKL. This CDR3 reads CASSQGQGAYSPLHF. CDR3 DNA sequence: TGCGCCAGCAGCCAAGGCCAGGGGGCGTATTCACCCCTCCACTTT.

The CDR3 DNA is TGTGCCAGCAGTTTATTAGCTAGCGGGACCGGGGAGCTGTTTTTT. It yields the protein CASSLLASGTGELFF. The genes are TRBV28 and TRBJ2-2, with 8 bases that match TRBD2. V shed 1 base, J shed 5 bases, and the junction held 3 bases outside the gene matches. Per the germline V gene, CDR1 is MDHEN and CDR2 is SYDVKM. The CDR3 loop spans 15 amino acids.

This clone was detected a few times. The J gene is TRBJ2-7, the V gene TRBV7-6, with D perhaps TRBD1 (5 bases). Germline loops: CDR1 SGHVS, CDR2 FNYEAQ. The length of the CDR3 is 14 residues. V was trimmed by 1 base and J by 6 bases, leaving 13 bases between them. The CDR3, as DNA: TGTGCCAGCAGCTTAGTTTCAGGGCAGGGCGAGCAGTACTTC. As protein: CASSLVSGQGEQYF.

J is TRBJ2-2 and V is TRBV5-5; D might be TRBD2 (5 bases). CDR1 and CDR2 (germline): SGHKS, YYEKEE (reference sequence). V was shortened by 3 bases and J by 1 base, with 13 bases between the two germline ends. CDR3 length equals 16 residues. The chain's CDR3 is CASSSAVGVNTGELFF. CDR3 DNA: TGTGCCAGCAGCTCCGCGGTGGGAGTGAACACCGGGGAGCTGTTTTTT.

CDR3 region: CASSLVERGSRGYTF. In nucleotides, the CDR3 is TGCGCCAGCAGCTTGGTGGAGAGGGGATCGAGGGGCTACACCTTC. The J gene is TRBJ1-2, the V gene TRBV5-1; D might be TRBD1 (5 bases). The germline gives CDR1 SGHRS, CDR2 YFSETQ. Between the trimmed V and J ends, which lost 0 bases and 8 bases, there was a span of 17 bases. This CDR3 region has 15 residues. The full variable domain, completed using reference TRBV5-1 and TRBJ1-2, is KAGVTQTPRYLIKTRGQQVTLSCSPISGHRSVSWYQQTPGQGLQFLFEYFSETQRNKGNFPGRFSGRQFSNSRSEMNVSTLELGDSALYLCASSLVERGSRGYTFGSGTRLTVV.

The V gene is TRBV2, the J gene TRBJ2-3, with TRBD2 matching over 11 bases. This CDR3 region has 16 residues. V trimming: 3 bases; J trimming: 2 bases; junction bases outside the gene matches: 4. From germline, CDR1 is SNHLY and CDR2 FYNNEI. This chain's CDR3 is CASSDWTSGPTDTQYF. The CDR3 DNA reads TGTGCCAGCAGTGACTGGACTAGCGGGCCCACAGATACGCAGTATTTT.

The chain recombines TRBV5-4 with TRBJ1-2; D unresolved. V gave up 2 bases and J gave up 6 bases, with 17 bases separating them. CDR1 and CDR2 from the germline V gene are SGHNT and YYREEE (reference sequence). The length of the CDR3 is 15 residues. The CDR3 spells CASSLPGTRKDGYTF. In DNA, the CDR3 is TGTGCCAGCAGCTTACCGGGAACCAGGAAGGATGGCTACACCTTC.

This clone has only a few counts. The chain is built from TRBV7-8 and TRBJ1-1; tentatively, D is TRBD1 (5 bases). This CDR3 region has 13 residues. Germline V CDR1 and CDR2: SGHVS, FQNEAQ. Trimming left V 2 bases short and J 6 bases short, with 10 bases between. The DNA of the CDR3 is TGTGCCAGCAGCTTAAGGACAAAGGCTGAAGCTTTCTTT. Its protein product is CASSLRTKAEAFF.

The CDR3: CASSLESSGGRSYEQYF. In DNA, the CDR3 is TGTGCCAGCAGCTTAGAAAGTAGCGGGGGACGATCCTACGAGCAGTACTTC. The V call is TRBV7-8, the J call TRBJ2-7; 9 nucleotides agree with TRBD2. Germline CDR1 and CDR2: SGHVS and FQNEAQ. There are 17 residues in the CDR3. V lost 1 base and J lost 1; bases outside the gene matches: 8.

This sequence joins TRBV19 and TRBJ2-6; D is uncertain. Trimming left V 2 bases short and J 2 bases short, with 4 bases between. Germline V gives CDR1 LNHDA, CDR2 SQIVND (reference sequence). The CDR3 is 14 residues long. The CDR3 region is CASSIKAGANVLTF. CDR3 DNA sequence: TGTGCCAGTAGTATAAAAGCTGGGGCCAACGTCCTGACTTTC.

The genes are TRBV11-2 and TRBJ2-5; D is undetermined. Germline lookup yields CDR1 SGHAT and CDR2 FQNNGV. With 3 bases removed from V and 5 bases from J, the gap between germline ends came to 10 bases. The CDR3 sequence is 13 residues long. CDR3 DNA: TGTGCCAGCAGCTTTGGTAGGGCGGAGACCCAGTACTTC. This translates into CASSFGRAETQYF.